A selection of T cell receptor beta chains follows, all from one sample in a study of neoadjuvant anti-PD-1 for oral cavity cancer. Produced via immunoSEQ multiplex PCR; TCRdb's table is partial and in-frame only. In the table there are under 85,000 clones, about four fifths of which are singletons. The source material was PBMCs, sampled before nivolumab (anti-PD-1) treatment. These receptors were obtained from a person between 40 and 85 years old with oral cavity squamous cell carcinoma. Both conserved end residues are part of each CDR3.

CDR3: CASSSGTGRLGEQFF
V: TRBV19
J: TRBJ2-1
length: 15

CDR3: CSAGLANYEQYF
V: TRBV29-1
J: TRBJ2-7
length: 12

CDR3: CAWNPGQGMYGYTF
V: TRBV30
J: TRBJ1-2
length: 14

CDR3: CAWAGTSATGELFF
V: TRBV30
J: TRBJ2-2
length: 14

CDR3: CASSEALGISNQPQHF
V: TRBV6-1
J: TRBJ1-5
length: 16

CDR3: CASSLGPLLGEQYF
V: TRBV5-4
J: TRBJ2-7
length: 14

CDR3: CASSSDRGATDTQYF
V: TRBV5-6
J: TRBJ2-3
length: 15

CDR3: CASSLGAGGVGEQFF
V: TRBV7-3
J: TRBJ2-1
length: 15

CDR3: CASSLANSPHEQYF
V: TRBV7-9
J: TRBJ2-7
length: 14

CDR3: CASTVGGGVGYTF
V: TRBV6-6
J: TRBJ1-2
length: 13

CDR3: CASTARRTSDYNEQFF
V: TRBV27
J: TRBJ2-1
length: 16

CDR3: CATSLGKGRTGYTF
V: TRBV15
J: TRBJ1-2
length: 14

CDR3: CASSLELAGSSTDTQYF
V: TRBV5-1
J: TRBJ2-3
length: 17

CDR3: CASSRTRNQPQHF
V: TRBV27
J: TRBJ1-5
length: 13

CDR3: CAISVGSTEAFF
V: TRBV6-6
J: TRBJ1-1
length: 12

CDR3: CASSLLAGETQYF
V: TRBV4-1
J: TRBJ2-5
length: 13

CDR3: CASSHGTSGRVTDTQYF
V: TRBV4-1
J: TRBJ2-3
length: 17

CDR3: CASSQEQGGNEQFF
V: TRBV4-1
J: TRBJ2-1
length: 14

CDR3: CASSLETGELFF
V: TRBV11-2
J: TRBJ2-2
length: 12

CDR3: CASSFSHPGLAGANTGELFF
V: TRBV28
J: TRBJ2-2
length: 20

CDR3: CASSHSLAGGLNTGELFF
V: TRBV5-1
J: TRBJ2-2
length: 18

CDR3: CAWSVYRYPNTGELFF
V: TRBV30
J: TRBJ2-2
length: 16

CDR3: CASSPSLGADSYEQYF
V: TRBV7-8
J: TRBJ2-7
length: 16

CDR3: CASSAWTSGSNSGELFF
V: TRBV14
J: TRBJ2-2
length: 17

CDR3: CASSQDRSAGDRREQYF
V: TRBV4-1
J: TRBJ2-7
length: 17

CDR3: CASSPGKTNLYGYTF
V: TRBV28
J: TRBJ1-2
length: 15

CDR3: CAGGQTNTEAFF
V: TRBV2
J: TRBJ1-1
length: 12

CDR3: CASIIWSSRGYTF
V: TRBV19
J: TRBJ1-2
length: 13

CDR3: CASSLNVFNEQYF
V: TRBV5-1
J: TRBJ2-7
length: 13

CDR3: CASSRLAEAFF
V: TRBV5-6
J: TRBJ1-1
length: 11

CDR3: CATSRQARNQPQHF
V: TRBV15
J: TRBJ1-5
length: 14

CDR3: CASSLTPAFGELFF
V: TRBV7-3
J: TRBJ2-2
length: 14

CDR3: CASSLGGREGYTF
V: TRBV11-1
J: TRBJ1-2
length: 13